This paragraph reports one T cell receptor (beta chain). This sample is part of a study of blood T cell repertoires in COVID-19. Overall study: Acute and convalescent COVID-19 specimens originated in the United States, Italy and Spain. T cells, B-cell-depleted T cells, or PBMCs provided the cDNA or gDNA that served as material.

In the original workflow: Nucleated cell counts were estimated from reference gene primer amplification. Measured with immunoSEQ multiplex PCR; TCRdb has only the in-frame clones, and not every one. V, J and clone size are taken as reported in that table, and D and trimming were inferred from the DNA itself. The repertoire holds some 210,000 clones, with approximately 82% as singletons. This receptor was identified in a man aged 45 to 65 with active or convalescent COVID-19. Sequenced material: peripheral blood.

The DNA of the CDR3 is TGCGCCAGCAGCTCAGGACAGGGGTTCAACGAGCAGTACTTC. It codes for CASSSGQGFNEQYF. The V call is TRBV4-3, the J call TRBJ2-7; 9 nucleotides align to TRBD1. The J segment lost 5 bases and the V segment lost 5 bases, leaving 7 bases of the junction unmatched. Germline V gene data show CDR1 as LGHNA and CDR2 as YSLEER. The CDR3 has 14 amino acids.